This T cell receptor (beta chain) was recovered during a study of siplizumab effects on memory and regulatory T cells (dated by TCRdb to 2018 to 2020). Study-level background: The effect of the anti-CD2 antibody siplizumab on alloreactive T-cell subsets was examined in allogeneic mixed lymphocyte reactions constructed from human PBMCs.

Overall study results and their limits: Because sequences at frequencies below about 10^-5 were poorly captured, only a minor fraction of alloreactive clones could be mapped back to unstimulated subsets. Among mappable alloreactive CD4+ clones, the Treg-derived fraction averaged approximately 72% with siplizumab versus about 25% in control reactions. Unstimulated naive T cells appeared more diverse than memory T cells, and naive cells seemed to contribute substantially to the alloresponse. Roughly 80-97% of proliferating CD4+ or CD8+ clones could not be assigned a naive or memory phenotype. Siplizumab significantly reduced the cumulative frequency of alloreactive sequences traceable to unstimulated CD4+ memory T cells. Whether proliferating Tregs from siplizumab cultures actually had suppressive function was not functionally confirmed.

Library preparation was by the immunoSEQ multiplex PCR assay. Roughly 10^5 TCR templates per sample were assayed on the deep sequencing platform. Genomic DNA extracted from sorted T cells was used for TCRbeta CDR3 sequencing. Per the authors' processing: The R programming language was used for clonal analysis of TCRbeta CDR3 data. Alloreactive CD4+ and CD8+ clones were defined by comparing unstimulated samples with post-reaction CFSE-low samples. Regulatory or non-regulatory origin of alloreactive CD4+ clones was assigned by matching sequences to the sorted unstimulated Treg and non-Treg repertoires. In its TCRdb copy, this immuneACCESS table keeps in-frame sequences only and misses some clones. Where compared with another copy, unresolved V genes explain less than half of these, and the others have no known cause. The V and J calls and clone size are taken from that table; D and trimming were inferred from the DNA. Recorded for this sample are some 120,000 clones; 90% to 95% of them occurred a single time. The ten largest clones capture over 0.15% of the sample.

Points on this clone: It has no known antigen specificity. Base quality data are lacking; no much larger clone is found one base away.

V was cut back by 10 bases and J by 1 base, leaving a gap of 7 bases between them. The CDR3 goes from the cysteine to the phenylalanine over 11 residues. Solely the CDR3 DNA is kept, with 33 bases framed from the first base. According to the germline V gene, CDR1 reads ENHRY and CDR2 reads SYGVKD. Sorted unstimulated T cells, along with proliferating T cells recovered from mixed lymphocyte reactions, underwent TCRbeta CDR3 sequencing. Fresh whole blood from 9 to 10 HLA-typed healthy donors served as the source for isolating PBMCs. To map where alloreactive clones came from, CD4+ non-regulatory T cells in the unstimulated state were FACS-sorted.

This chain joins TRBV10-3 to TRBJ1-1, with the D gene uncertain. Sequenced sample: non-Treg CD4+ T cells sorted from blood. In the paper's terms, the cell subset or site label means: FACS-sorted unstimulated CD4+ non-regulatory T cells. The sequence came from a human donor in good health. CDR3 sequence: CATTANTEAFF. In nucleotide form, the sequence is TGTGCCACCACAGCGAACACTGAAGCTTTCTTT.